This TCR beta chain was identified during a study of blood T cell repertoires in COVID-19. The authors' processing: Researchers report that nucleated cell counts were estimated from reference gene primer amplification. Here immunoSEQ multiplex PCR was the method, and the copy in TCRdb shows in-frame clones only, minus some. V and J calls and clone size follow that table, whereas D and trimming were derived from the DNA. This table holds 200,000 to 250,000 clones, approximately 90% found once. Trimming at V came to 6 bases and at J to 5 bases, leaving 3 bases not matched to a gene. CDR1 MNHEY and CDR2 SVGAGI come from the germline V gene. The CDR3 loop spans 13 amino acids.

This TCR derives from a man aged 25 to 40 with acute or convalescent COVID-19. Sequencing was performed on peripheral blood. V is TRBV6-5 and J is TRBJ1-5; 8 bases are a match to TRBD1. The CDR3 coding sequence is TGTGCCAGCAGCTTGACAGGGGATCAGCCCCAGCATTTT. This translates into CASSLTGDQPQHF.